This T cell receptor beta chain was identified during a study of blood T cells in healthy people across ages. This clonotype occurred a few times. The second PCR ran roughly 6 to 11 cycles with a sample-barcoded 5' primer and J-beta primers. There were at least 2.5 million CDR3-containing paired-end reads obtained from each sample. Via MiXCR, TCRdb re-called the 5' RACE reads, giving one row per CDR3 protein. The profile shows roughly 1,500,000 distinct CDR3 sequences, 34% of them singletons. At least 6 million PBMCs were isolated per sample. Germline CDR1 and CDR2: MNHEY and SVGEGT. The junction had 3 bases not matched to a gene; V was cut back by 2 bases and J by 4 bases. This CDR3 has 15 amino acids.

This clonotype was sampled from a woman in her 30s in good health. This rearrangement joins TRBV6-2 or TRBV6-3 to TRBJ2-2; 8 nucleotides agree with TRBD1. The sequencing input was blood. The CDR3 DNA is TGTGCCAGCAGTTACGCACAGGGGGGCACCGGGGAGCTGTTTTTT. Residues: CASSYAQGGTGELFF.